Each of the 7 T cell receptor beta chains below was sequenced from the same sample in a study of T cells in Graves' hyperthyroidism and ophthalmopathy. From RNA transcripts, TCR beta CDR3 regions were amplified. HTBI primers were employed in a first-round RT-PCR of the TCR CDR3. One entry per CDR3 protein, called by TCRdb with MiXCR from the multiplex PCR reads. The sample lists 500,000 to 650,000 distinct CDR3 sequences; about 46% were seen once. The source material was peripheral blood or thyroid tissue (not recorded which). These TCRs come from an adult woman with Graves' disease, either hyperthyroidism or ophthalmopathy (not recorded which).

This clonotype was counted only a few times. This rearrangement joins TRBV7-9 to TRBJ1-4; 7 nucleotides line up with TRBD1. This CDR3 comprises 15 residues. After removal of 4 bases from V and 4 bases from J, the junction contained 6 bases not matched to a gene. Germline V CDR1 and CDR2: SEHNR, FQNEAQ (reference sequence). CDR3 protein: CASSWGTVVNEKLFF. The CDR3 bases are TGTGCCAGCAGCTGGGGGACAGTAGTTAATGAAAAACTGTTTTTT. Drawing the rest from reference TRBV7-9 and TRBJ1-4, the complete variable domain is DTGVSQNPRHKITKRGQNVTFRCDPISEHNRLYWYRQTLGQGPEFLTYFQNEAQLEKSRLLSDRFSAERPKGSFSTLEIQRTEQGDSAMYLCASSWGTVVNEKLFFGSGTQLSVL.

The CDR3: CATRSSRGPNTGELFF. CDR3 DNA: TGTGCCACCAGATCCTCGCGGGGCCCAAACACCGGGGAGCTGTTTTTT. This chain joins TRBV24-1 and TRBJ2-2, with D possibly being TRBD2 (6 bases). The CDR3 is 16 residues long. The V gene's germline CDR1 is KGHDR and CDR2 SFDVKD. V was shortened by 7 bases and J by 2 bases, with 16 bases between the two germline ends.

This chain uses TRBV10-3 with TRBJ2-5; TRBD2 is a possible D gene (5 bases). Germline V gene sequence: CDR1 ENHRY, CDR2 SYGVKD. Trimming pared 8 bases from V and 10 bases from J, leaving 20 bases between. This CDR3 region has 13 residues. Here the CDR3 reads CAIVGDNTGDQYF. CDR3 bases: TGTGCCATCGTGGGAGATAACACCGGGGACCAGTACTTC.

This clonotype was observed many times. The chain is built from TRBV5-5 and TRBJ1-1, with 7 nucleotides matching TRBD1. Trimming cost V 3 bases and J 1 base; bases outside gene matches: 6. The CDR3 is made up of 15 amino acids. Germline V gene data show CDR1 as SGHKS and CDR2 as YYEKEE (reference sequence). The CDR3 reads CASSSPGTENTEAFF. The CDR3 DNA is TGTGCCAGCAGCTCTCCCGGGACAGAGAACACTGAAGCTTTCTTT.

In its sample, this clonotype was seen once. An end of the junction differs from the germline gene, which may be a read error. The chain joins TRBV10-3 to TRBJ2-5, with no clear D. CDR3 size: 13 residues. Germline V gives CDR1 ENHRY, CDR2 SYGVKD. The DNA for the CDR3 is TGTGCCAGCAGTCCAGTGTCGCGAGAGACCCAGTACTTC. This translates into CASSPVSRETQYF.

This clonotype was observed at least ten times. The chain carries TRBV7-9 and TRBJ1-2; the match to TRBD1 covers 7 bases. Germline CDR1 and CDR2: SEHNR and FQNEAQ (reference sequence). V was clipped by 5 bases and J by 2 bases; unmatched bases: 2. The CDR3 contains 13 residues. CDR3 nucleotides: TGTGCCAGCAGCCGGGGACAGAACTATGGCTACACCTTC. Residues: CASSRGQNYGYTF.

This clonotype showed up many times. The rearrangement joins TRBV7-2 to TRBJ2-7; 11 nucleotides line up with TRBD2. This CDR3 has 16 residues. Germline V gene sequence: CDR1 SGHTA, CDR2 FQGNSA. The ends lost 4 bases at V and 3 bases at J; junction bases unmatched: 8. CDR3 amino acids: CASSSVTSGKIYEQYF. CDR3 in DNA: TGTGCCAGCAGCTCCGTGACTAGCGGGAAGATCTACGAGCAGTACTTC.